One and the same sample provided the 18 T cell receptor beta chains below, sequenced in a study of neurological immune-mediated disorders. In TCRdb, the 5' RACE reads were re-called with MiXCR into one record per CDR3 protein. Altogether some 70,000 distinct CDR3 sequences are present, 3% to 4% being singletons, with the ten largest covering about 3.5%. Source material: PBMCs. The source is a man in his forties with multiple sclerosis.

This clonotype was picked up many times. Here the CDR3 DNA reads TGTGCCAGCAGTATAAGGACCGTGGAGCAGTACTTC. It is translated as CASSIRTVEQYF. The J gene is TRBJ2-7, the V gene TRBV12-3 or TRBV12-4; D is undetermined. V lost 5 bases to trimming and J lost 7 bases, with 12 bases between them. CDR3 size: 12 residues.

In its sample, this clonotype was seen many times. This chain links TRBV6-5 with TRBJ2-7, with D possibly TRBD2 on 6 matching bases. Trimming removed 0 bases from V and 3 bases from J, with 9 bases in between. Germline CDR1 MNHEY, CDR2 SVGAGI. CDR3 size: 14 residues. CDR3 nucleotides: TGTGCCAGCAGTTACTCGCCGGGGGACTACGAGCAGTACTTC. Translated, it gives CASSYSPGDYEQYF.

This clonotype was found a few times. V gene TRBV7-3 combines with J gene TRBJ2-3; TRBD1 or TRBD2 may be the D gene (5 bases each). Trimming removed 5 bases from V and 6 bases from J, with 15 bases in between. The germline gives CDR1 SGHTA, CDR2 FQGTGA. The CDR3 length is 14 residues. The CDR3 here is CASSPRGTSDTQYF. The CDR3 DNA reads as TGTGCCAGCAGCCCCCGGGGCACCAGCGATACGCAGTATTTT.

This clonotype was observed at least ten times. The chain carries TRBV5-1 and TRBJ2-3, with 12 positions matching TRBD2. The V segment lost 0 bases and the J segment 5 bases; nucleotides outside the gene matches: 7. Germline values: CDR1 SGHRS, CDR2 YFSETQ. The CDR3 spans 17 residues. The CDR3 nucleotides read TGCGCCAGCAGCTTGGCCCTAGCGGGGGGGCCTCAAGATACGCAGTATTTT. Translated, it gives CASSLALAGGPQDTQYF.

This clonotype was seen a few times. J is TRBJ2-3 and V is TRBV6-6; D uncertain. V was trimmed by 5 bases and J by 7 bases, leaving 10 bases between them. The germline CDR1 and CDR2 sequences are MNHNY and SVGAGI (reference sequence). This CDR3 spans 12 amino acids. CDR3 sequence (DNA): TGTGCCAGCAGTGGGCAGCTCTATACGCAGTATTTT. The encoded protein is CASSGQLYTQYF.

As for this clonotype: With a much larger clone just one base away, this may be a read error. The CDR3 DNA is TGTGACAGCAGCTTAGAAGGAGAAGCTTTCTTT. Translation gives CDSSLEGEAFF. The chain has TRBV7-9 and TRBJ1-1; no clear D gene. There are 11 residues in the CDR3. Germline V CDR1 and CDR2: SEHNR, FQNEAQ (reference sequence).

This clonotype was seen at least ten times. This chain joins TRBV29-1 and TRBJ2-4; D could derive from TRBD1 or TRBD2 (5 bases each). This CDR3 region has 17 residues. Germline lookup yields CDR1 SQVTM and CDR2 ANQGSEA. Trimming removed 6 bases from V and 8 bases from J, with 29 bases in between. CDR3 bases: TGCAGCGTCGTATCCGGGGCTGGCAAGGCAAAAAATCACATTCAGTACTTC. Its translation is CSVVSGAGKAKNHIQYF.

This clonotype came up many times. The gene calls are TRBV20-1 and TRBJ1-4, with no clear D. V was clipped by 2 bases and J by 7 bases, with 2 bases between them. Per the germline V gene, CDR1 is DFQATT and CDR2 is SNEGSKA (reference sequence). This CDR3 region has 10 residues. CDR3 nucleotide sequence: TGCAGTGCTAGACGTGAAAAACTGTTTTTT. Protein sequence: CSARREKLFF.

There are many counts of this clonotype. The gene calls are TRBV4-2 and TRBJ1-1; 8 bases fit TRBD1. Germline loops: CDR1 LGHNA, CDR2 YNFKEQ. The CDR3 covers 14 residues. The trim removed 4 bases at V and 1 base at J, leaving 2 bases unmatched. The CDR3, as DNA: TGTGCCAGCAGCCGAGGGACAGGGAACACTGAAGCTTTCTTT. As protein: CASSRGTGNTEAFF.

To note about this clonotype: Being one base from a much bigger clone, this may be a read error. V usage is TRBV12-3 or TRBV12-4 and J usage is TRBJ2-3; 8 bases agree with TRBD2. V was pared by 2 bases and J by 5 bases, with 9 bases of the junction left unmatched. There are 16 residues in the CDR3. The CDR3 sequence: CASSLSWAGGKDTQYF. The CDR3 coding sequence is TGTGCCAGCAGTTTATCGTGGGCGGGAGGCAAAGATACGCAGTATTTT.

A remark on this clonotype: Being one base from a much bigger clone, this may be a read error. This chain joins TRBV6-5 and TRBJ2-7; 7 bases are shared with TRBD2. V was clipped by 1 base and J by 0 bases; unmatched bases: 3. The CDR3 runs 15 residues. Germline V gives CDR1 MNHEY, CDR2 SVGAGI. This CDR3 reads CASSYYRTSSYEQYF. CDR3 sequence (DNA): TGTGCCAGCAGTTACTACCGGACTAGCTCCTACGAGCAGTACTTC.

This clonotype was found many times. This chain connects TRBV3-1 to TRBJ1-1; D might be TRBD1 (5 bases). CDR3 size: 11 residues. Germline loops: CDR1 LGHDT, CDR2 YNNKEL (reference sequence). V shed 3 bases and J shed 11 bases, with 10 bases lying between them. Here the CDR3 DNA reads TGTGCCAGCAGCCACGGACAAGGGGCTTTCTTT. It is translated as CASSHGQGAFF. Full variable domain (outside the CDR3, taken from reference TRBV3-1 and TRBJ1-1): DTAVSQTPKYLVTQMGNDKSIKCEQNLGHDTMYWYKQDSKKFLKIMFSYNNKELIINETVPNRFSPKSPDKAHLNLHINSLELGDSAVYFCASSHGQGAFFGQGTRLTVV.

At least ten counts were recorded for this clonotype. In nucleotides, the CDR3 is TGTGCCAGCAGCCAAGGGGGGACCTATGGCTACACCTTC. This sequence encodes CASSQGGTYGYTF. The chain employs TRBV3-1 and TRBJ1-2; TRBD1 might be the D (5 bases). Trimming left V 1 base short and J 4 bases short, with 7 bases between. Germline lookup yields CDR1 LGHDT and CDR2 YNNKEL (reference sequence). The CDR3 totals 13 residues.

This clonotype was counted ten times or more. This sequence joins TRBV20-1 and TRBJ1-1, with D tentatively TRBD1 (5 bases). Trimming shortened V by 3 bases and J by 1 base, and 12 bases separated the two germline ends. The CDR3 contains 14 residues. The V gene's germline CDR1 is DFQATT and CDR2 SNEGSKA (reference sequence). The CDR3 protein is CSASEGWENTEAFF. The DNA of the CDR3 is TGCAGTGCTAGTGAGGGGTGGGAGAACACTGAAGCTTTCTTT.

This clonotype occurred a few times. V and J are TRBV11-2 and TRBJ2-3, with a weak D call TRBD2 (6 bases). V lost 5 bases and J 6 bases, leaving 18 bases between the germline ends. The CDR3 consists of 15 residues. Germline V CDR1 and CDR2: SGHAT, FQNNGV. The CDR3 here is CASSQLVGLGDTQYF. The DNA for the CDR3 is TGTGCCAGCAGCCAACTCGTGGGACTCGGGGATACGCAGTATTTT.

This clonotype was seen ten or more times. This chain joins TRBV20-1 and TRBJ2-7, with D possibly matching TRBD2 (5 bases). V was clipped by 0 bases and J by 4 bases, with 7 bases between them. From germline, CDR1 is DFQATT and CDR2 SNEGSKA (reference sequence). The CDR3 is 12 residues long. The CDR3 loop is CSARDGGYEQYF. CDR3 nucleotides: TGCAGTGCTAGAGATGGCGGGTACGAGCAGTACTTC.

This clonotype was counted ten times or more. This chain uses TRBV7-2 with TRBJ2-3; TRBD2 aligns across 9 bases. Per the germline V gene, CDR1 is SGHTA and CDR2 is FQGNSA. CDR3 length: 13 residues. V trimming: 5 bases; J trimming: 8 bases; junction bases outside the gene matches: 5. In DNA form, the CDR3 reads TGTGCCAGCAGCCTGGGGCGGGGGGGTACGCAGTATTTT. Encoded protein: CASSLGRGGTQYF.

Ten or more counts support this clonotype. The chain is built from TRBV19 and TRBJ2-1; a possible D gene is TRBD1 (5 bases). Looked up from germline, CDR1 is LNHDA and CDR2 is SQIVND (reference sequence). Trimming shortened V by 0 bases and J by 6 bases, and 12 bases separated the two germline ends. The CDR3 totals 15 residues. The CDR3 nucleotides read TGTGCCAGTAGTATAGATCGGGTAAGGGGCAATGAGCAGTTCTTC. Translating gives CASSIDRVRGNEQFF.